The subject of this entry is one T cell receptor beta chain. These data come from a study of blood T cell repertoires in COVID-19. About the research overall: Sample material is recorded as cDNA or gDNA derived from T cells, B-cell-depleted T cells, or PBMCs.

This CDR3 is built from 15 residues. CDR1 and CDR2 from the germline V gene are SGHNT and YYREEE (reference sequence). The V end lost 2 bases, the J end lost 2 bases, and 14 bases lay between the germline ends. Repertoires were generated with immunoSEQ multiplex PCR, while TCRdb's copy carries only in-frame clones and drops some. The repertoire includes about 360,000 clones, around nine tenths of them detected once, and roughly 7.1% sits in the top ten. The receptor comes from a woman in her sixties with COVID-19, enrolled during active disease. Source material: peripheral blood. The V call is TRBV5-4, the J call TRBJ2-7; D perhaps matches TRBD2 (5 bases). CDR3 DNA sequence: TGTGCCAGCAGCTTTTTAAGCGGACTTACCTACGAGCAGTACTTC. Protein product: CASSFLSGLTYEQYF.